This is a list of T cell receptor beta chains from one sample in a study of T-cell memory formation after mild COVID-19. TCRdb itself ran the 5' RACE reads through MiXCR, one entry per CDR3 protein. The table records fewer than 650,000 distinct CDR3 sequences, about 18% of them present only once. The sequenced sample was PBMCs or a T cell subset sorted from them (not recorded which). The receptor source for this set is an adult woman who had mild COVID-19 (a few samples of this study predate the infection). Cell type and time point are not known. Each CDR3 is given with its conserved first and last residue. Each record gives: CDR3 protein, J gene, V gene.

CASSYTQGSSPLHF TRBJ1-6 TRBV6-5
CASSYSATLGYGYTF TRBJ1-2 TRBV6-5
CAWSGVRGDEQFF TRBJ2-1 TRBV30
CATSEDSFYGYTF TRBJ1-2 TRBV24-1
CASSPDLPYEQYF TRBJ2-7 TRBV7-9
CAIRSASGASTGELFF TRBJ2-2 TRBV10-3
CATGGLETQYF TRBJ2-5 TRBV7-6
CASSPTSGRAGETQYF TRBJ2-5 TRBV6-6
CASSPTLARAVEQYF TRBJ2-7 TRBV4-3
CASSPRDRQETQYF TRBJ2-5 TRBV7-8
CASSFLSEQETQYF TRBJ2-5 TRBV5-5
CASRRDRGETQYF TRBJ2-5 TRBV5-5
CASSHRDHRQREQFF TRBJ2-1 TRBV11-2
CASSLRDGYGYTF TRBJ1-2 TRBV7-2
CSVDFGTGSNTGELFF TRBJ2-2 TRBV29-1
CASSYRANQETQYF TRBJ2-5 TRBV6-6
CASTHGAGDYGYTF TRBJ1-2 TRBV7-6
CASSGNFPDREEDGYTF TRBJ1-2 TRBV7-8
CSGIDRGNSNQPQHF TRBJ1-5 TRBV29-1
CAIRSSGANVLTF TRBJ2-6 TRBV10-3
CASSPREDTQYF TRBJ2-3 TRBV18
CASSQEHGSSYNEQFF TRBJ2-1 TRBV4-3
CASSLSSSNIQYF TRBJ2-4 TRBV18
CASSSPRSNQPQHF TRBJ1-5 TRBV7-9
CASSKEDRGTDTQYF TRBJ2-3 TRBV21-1
CASSNRDYPREQYF TRBJ2-7 TRBV11-2
CSAVDRGRGQPQHF TRBJ1-5 TRBV20-1
CASSPHIADSPMNTEAFF TRBJ1-1 TRBV12-3/TRBV12-4
CASAAGGSYNEQFF TRBJ2-1 TRBV27
CASSQAGRGDQPQHF TRBJ1-5 TRBV4-1
CASSRGGNSNQPQHF TRBJ1-5 TRBV9
CASSPRQGAESPLHF TRBJ1-6 TRBV7-6